Each of the 5 T cell receptor beta chains below was sequenced from the same sample in a study of OX40 agonist ivuxolimab in advanced cancers. The data were produced by immunoSEQ multiplex PCR, yet TCRdb's version contains in-frame clones alone and is incomplete. This table holds under 85,000 clones, just over 90% found once. Sample: CD4+ or CD8+ T cells sorted from blood, taken in a trial of the OX40 agonist ivuxolimab. Receptors were obtained from an adult with an advanced solid tumor such as melanoma, head and neck, liver or kidney cancer.

The V and J genes are TRBV19 and TRBJ2-2, with 7 nucleotides matching TRBD2. The V gene end was trimmed by 10 bases and the J gene end by 5 bases; junction bases not matched to a gene: 10. Germline-derived CDR1 and CDR2 are LNHDA and SQIVND (reference sequence). This CDR3 is 14 amino acids long. Here the CDR3 DNA reads TGTGCCACCGGTCGAGACGGGGGGACCGGGGAGCTGTTTTTT. Amino acids: CATGRDGGTGELFF.

This CDR3 is CASSYSTGRWETQYF. The CDR3 DNA follows: TGTGCCAGCAGTTACTCGACGGGGCGTTGGGAGACCCAGTACTTC. J is TRBJ2-5 and V is TRBV6-6, with D perhaps being TRBD1 or TRBD2 (5 bases each). The CDR3 spans 15 residues. Trimming took 0 bases from V and 5 from J, leaving 13 bases between them. Germline lookup yields CDR1 MNHNY and CDR2 SVGAGI (reference sequence).

The rearrangement links TRBV28 to TRBJ2-7; 9 bases match TRBD2. Germline CDR1 MDHEN, CDR2 SYDVKM. The CDR3 extends over 15 amino acids. Germline trimming cut 1 base from V and 4 bases from J; bases unmatched to any gene: 5. This chain's CDR3 is CASSLLAGGRYEQYF. DNA of the CDR3: TGTGCCAGCAGTTTATTGGCGGGAGGGAGGTACGAGCAGTACTTC.

CDR3 nucleotide sequence: TGCGCCAGCAGCCACCCGGGACTAGCGGGTGAGACCCAGTACTTC. Translating it yields CASSHPGLAGETQYF. The J gene is TRBJ2-5, the V gene TRBV4-1, with 12 bases fitting TRBD2. The CDR3 has 15 residues. The germline gives CDR1 MGHRA, CDR2 YSYEKL. V shed 3 bases and J 5 bases; nucleotides not matched to a gene: 4.

The chain employs TRBV11-2 and TRBJ2-1; 9 nucleotides line up with TRBD2. The CDR3 consists of 17 residues. After removal of 6 bases from V and 10 bases from J, the junction contained 19 bases not matched to a gene. Germline assignment: CDR1 SGHAT and CDR2 FQNNGV. The DNA for the CDR3 is TGTGCCAGCAGTACCGACGGTGCGGCTAGCGGGACCCGAGAGCAGTTCTTC. Translating gives CASSTDGAASGTREQFF.